The source of this TCR beta chain is a study of OX40 agonist ivuxolimab in advanced cancers. General study findings and limits: Expanded clones were, on average, more numerous in CD8+ T cells than in CD4+.

Libraries were prepared by immunoSEQ multiplex PCR; TCRdb keeps only in-frame clonotypes and omits some of them. The sample lists 92,000 or so clones; approximately 80% were seen once. Points on this clone: Its antigen is unknown.

Germline loops: CDR1 MNHNS, CDR2 SASEGT. J was trimmed by 1 base and V by 7 bases; bases with no gene match: 8. The CDR3 consists of 15 residues. The TCR was taken from an adult with an advanced solid tumor such as melanoma, head and neck, liver or kidney cancer. The sequences come from CD4+ or CD8+ T cells sorted from blood, collected in a trial of the OX40 agonist ivuxolimab. The V and J genes are TRBV6-1 and TRBJ2-7; TRBD2 matches at 9 bases. The DNA for the CDR3 is TGTGCCAGCACTCCCGGGACTAGCCGATCCTACGAGCAGTACTTC. Translated, it gives CASTPGTSRSYEQYF.